This paragraph covers one TCR beta chain sequence. Antigen: not known. These data originate in a study of OX40 agonist ivuxolimab in advanced cancers. The germline CDR1 and CDR2 sequences are SNHLY and FYNNEI. With 3 bases removed from V and 2 bases from J, the gap between germline ends came to 11 bases. This CDR3 is 15 amino acids long. Study-level points and caveats: The study observed clonal expansion of CD4+ and CD8+ blood T cells by week 6 at 0.1 to 3.0 mg/kg.

The assay was immunoSEQ multiplex PCR, and TCRdb's table has in-frame clones only and misses some. This sample has roughly 79,000 clones; roughly 90% occur once, and the top ten carry 0.53%. Sampled blood was obtained at baseline, cycle 4 day 1, and cycle 7 day 1. The specimen comprised CD4+ or CD8+ T cells sorted from blood, sampled in a trial of the OX40 agonist ivuxolimab. The source is an adult with an advanced solid tumor such as melanoma, head and neck, liver or kidney cancer. This rearrangement joins TRBV2 to TRBJ1-5; D is perhaps TRBD1 (6 bases). CDR3 in DNA: TGTGCCAGCAGTGACAGGGGAGTGGGCAATCAGCCCCAGCATTTT. It yields the protein CASSDRGVGNQPQHF. Supplemented by reference TRBV2 and TRBJ1-5, the full variable domain reads EPEVTQTPSHQVTQMGQEVILRCVPISNHLYFYWYRQILGQKVEFLVSFYNNEISEKSEIFDDQFSVERPDGSNFTLKIRSTKLEDSAMYFCASSDRGVGNQPQHFGDGTRLSIL.